The next 8 T cell receptor beta chains were all read from a single sample in a study of beta chain features in type 1 diabetes. The investigators reverse transcribed all of the isolated RNA, so they sequenced expressed TCRB transcripts. Generated by immunoSEQ multiplex PCR, the TCRdb table keeps only in-frame clones and is missing some. The top ten clones hold 2% of a sample with tens of thousands of clones, approximately 60% of them seen once. Sequencing input: Tregs from blood. Every receptor here comes from a woman aged 30 to 39 in good health.

The count of this clone is one. The chain has TRBV9 and TRBJ2-1; 8 bases fit TRBD2. The CDR3 covers 14 residues. V was pared by 2 bases and J by 9 bases, with 7 bases of the junction left unmatched. Per germline, CDR1 SGDLS and CDR2 YYNGEE. The CDR3 nucleotides read TGTGCCAGCAGCGTCTCGGGAGGGCAGAGTGAGCAGTTCTTC. Its translation: CASSVSGGQSEQFF.

The chain uses TRBV5-1 and TRBJ1-3; 9 nucleotides line up with TRBD1. J gave up 0 bases and V 4 bases, and 5 bases lay outside the gene matches. The germline CDR1 and CDR2 sequences are SGHRS and YFSETQ. This CDR3 comprises 16 residues. The CDR3 bases are TGCGCCAGCAGCATGGGACAGGGAGGCTCTGGAAACACCATATATTTT. The encoded protein is CASSMGQGGSGNTIYF.

This chain uses TRBV28 with TRBJ2-2; a weak D match, TRBD2 (5 bases). The CDR3 contains 12 residues. In germline, CDR1 is MDHEN, CDR2 SYDVKM. The CDR3 reads CSSEGLAGELFF. CDR3 sequence (DNA): TGTTCATCTGAGGGCTTGGCCGGGGAGCTGTTTTTT.

V and J are TRBV18 and TRBJ2-1; unclear D gene. Germline values: CDR1 KGHSH, CDR2 LQKENI. The CDR3 loop spans 18 amino acids. Trimming shortened V by 5 bases and J by 0 bases, and 20 bases separated the two germline ends. CDR3 sequence (DNA): TGTGCCAGCTCATTATTAGGCTCGACTGTAAGCTCCTACAATGAGCAGTTCTTC. It encodes CASSLLGSTVSSYNEQFF.

This clone was seen just once. V usage is TRBV18 and J usage is TRBJ2-1, with D possibly TRBD2 on 5 matching bases. Trimming took 3 bases from V and 10 from J, leaving 25 bases between them. CDR1 is KGHSH, CDR2 LQKENI, per germline. The CDR3 length is 17 residues. CDR3 amino acids: CASSPPSSGFDFKEQFF. DNA of the CDR3: TGTGCCAGCTCACCCCCTAGCTCGGGGTTTGACTTTAAGGAGCAGTTCTTC.

The chain couples TRBV6-1 to TRBJ1-1, with D perhaps matching TRBD1 (6 bases). The CDR3 loop spans 14 amino acids. Trimming pared 3 bases from V and 0 bases from J, leaving 8 bases between. Germline loops: CDR1 MNHNS, CDR2 SASEGT. CDR3: CASSDRGLNTEAFF. The CDR3, as DNA: TGTGCCAGCAGTGACAGGGGTTTGAACACTGAAGCTTTCTTT.

The chain couples TRBV4-2 to TRBJ1-5; possible D gene TRBD1, 5 bases. V was shortened by 0 bases and J by 6 bases, with 12 bases between the two germline ends. The CDR3 covers 15 residues. Germline V lookup: CDR1 LGHNA, CDR2 YNFKEQ. The chain's CDR3 is CASSQDPGRVQPQHF. The CDR3 nucleotides read TGTGCCAGCAGCCAAGATCCAGGGAGGGTTCAGCCCCAGCATTTT.

Only a few counts were recorded for this clone. The genes are TRBV7-9 and TRBJ2-1; tentatively, D is TRBD1 (6 bases). Trimming took 2 bases from V and 2 from J, leaving 19 bases between them. The CDR3 extends over 18 amino acids. CDR1 and CDR2 (germline): SEHNR, FQNEAQ (reference sequence). In nucleotides, the CDR3 is TGTGCCAGCAGCTTATTAGACCTAAACAGGGTGGCCTACAATGAGCAGTTCTTC. This gives the protein CASSLLDLNRVAYNEQFF.